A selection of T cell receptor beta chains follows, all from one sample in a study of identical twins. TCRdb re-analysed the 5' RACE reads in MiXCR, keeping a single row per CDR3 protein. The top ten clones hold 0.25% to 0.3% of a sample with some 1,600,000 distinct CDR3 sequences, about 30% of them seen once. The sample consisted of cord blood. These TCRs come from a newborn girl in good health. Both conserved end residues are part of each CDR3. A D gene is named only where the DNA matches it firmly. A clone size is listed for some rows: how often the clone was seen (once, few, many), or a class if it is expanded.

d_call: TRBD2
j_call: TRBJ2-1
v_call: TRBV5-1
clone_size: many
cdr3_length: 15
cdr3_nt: TGTGCCAGCAGCCCGGGACTAGCGGGGTACAATGAGCAGTTCTTC
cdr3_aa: CASSPGLAGYNEQFF

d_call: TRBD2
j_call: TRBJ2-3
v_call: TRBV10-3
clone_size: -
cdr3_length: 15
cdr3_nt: TGTGCCTCCACTACTAGCGGGAGGAAACTGGATACGCAGTATTTT
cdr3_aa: CASTTSGRKLDTQYF

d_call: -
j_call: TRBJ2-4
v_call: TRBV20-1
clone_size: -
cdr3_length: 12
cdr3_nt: TGCAGTGCGGGGGTAGCCAAAAACATTCAGTACTTC
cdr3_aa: CSAGVAKNIQYF

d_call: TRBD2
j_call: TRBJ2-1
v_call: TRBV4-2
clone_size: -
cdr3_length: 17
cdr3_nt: TGTGCCAGCAGCCAAAGTACGGCCGGGACTAGCCACAATGAGCAGTTCTTC
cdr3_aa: CASSQSTAGTSHNEQFF

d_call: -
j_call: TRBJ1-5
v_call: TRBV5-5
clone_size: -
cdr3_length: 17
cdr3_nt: TGTGCCAGCAGCTTCGAGAACATCCTCCTCGGCAATCAGCCCCAGCATTTT
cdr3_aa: CASSFENILLGNQPQHF

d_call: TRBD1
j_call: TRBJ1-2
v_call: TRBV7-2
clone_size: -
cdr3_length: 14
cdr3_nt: TGTGCCAGCGGTTGGGGACAGGGGTACGATGGCTACACCTTC
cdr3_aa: CASGWGQGYDGYTF

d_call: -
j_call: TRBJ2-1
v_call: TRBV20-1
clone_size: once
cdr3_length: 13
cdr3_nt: TGCAGTGCCCCAGGGGAACGGAACAATGAGCAGTTCTTC
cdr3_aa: CSAPGERNNEQFF

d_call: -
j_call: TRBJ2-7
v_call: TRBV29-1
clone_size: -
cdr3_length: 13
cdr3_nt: TGCAGCGCCCGGCCCGGGATTTCCTACGAGCAGTACTTC
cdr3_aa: CSARPGISYEQYF

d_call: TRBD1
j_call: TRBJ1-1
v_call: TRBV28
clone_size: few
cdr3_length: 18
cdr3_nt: TGTGCCAGCAGTTTACCCATTCATTTGGACAGGGGGAGGGAATTGGCTTTCTTT
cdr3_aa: CASSLPIHLDRGRELAFF

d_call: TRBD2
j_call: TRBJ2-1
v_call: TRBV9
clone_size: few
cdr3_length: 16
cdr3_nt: TGTGCCAGCAGCGTAGTTAGTAGCGGGAGAGGGGGTGAGCAGTTCTTC
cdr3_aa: CASSVVSSGRGGEQFF

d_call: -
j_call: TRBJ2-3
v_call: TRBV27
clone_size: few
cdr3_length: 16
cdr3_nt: TGTGCCAGCAGCCTTCTAGGAGGGGGAAGCACAGATACGCAGTATTTT
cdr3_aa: CASSLLGGGSTDTQYF

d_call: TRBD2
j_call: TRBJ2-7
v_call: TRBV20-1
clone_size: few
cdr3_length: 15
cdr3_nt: TGCAGTGCTAGGCGGGTCGGGACTAGCGCCTACGAGCAGTACTTC
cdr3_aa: CSARRVGTSAYEQYF

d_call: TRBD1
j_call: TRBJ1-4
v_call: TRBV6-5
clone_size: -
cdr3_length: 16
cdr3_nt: TGTGCCAGCAGTTACTTACGACAGGGAACTAATGAAAAACTGTTTTTT
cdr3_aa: CASSYLRQGTNEKLFF

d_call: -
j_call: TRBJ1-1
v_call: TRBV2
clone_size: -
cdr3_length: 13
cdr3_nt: TGTGCCAGCAGTGAAATTCGGGGGCGTGAAGCTTTCTTT
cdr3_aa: CASSEIRGREAFF

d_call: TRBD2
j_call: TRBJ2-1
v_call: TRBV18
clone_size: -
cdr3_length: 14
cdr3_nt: TGTGCCAGCTCACAGCGGGGGGTAGACAATGAGCACTTCTTC
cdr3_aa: CASSQRGVDNEHFF

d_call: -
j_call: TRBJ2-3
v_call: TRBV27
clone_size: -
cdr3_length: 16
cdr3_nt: TGTGCCAGCAGACGCGGTGGGGGGGCTTTCACAGATACGCAGTATTTT
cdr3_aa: CASRRGGGAFTDTQYF

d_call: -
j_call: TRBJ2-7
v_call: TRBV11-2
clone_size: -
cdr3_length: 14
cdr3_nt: TGTGCCAGCAGCCCGTGGGACGCTCGTTACGAGCAGTACTTC
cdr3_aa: CASSPWDARYEQYF

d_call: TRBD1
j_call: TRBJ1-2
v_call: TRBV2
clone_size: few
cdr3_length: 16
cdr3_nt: TGTGCCAGCAGGCCCGGACAGGGGGCCCCTAACTATGGCTACACCTTC
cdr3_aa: CASRPGQGAPNYGYTF

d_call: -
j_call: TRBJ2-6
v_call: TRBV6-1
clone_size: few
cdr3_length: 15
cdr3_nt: TGTGCCAGCAGTGAAAAGTGGTCTGGGGCCAACGTCCTGACTTTC
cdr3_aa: CASSEKWSGANVLTF

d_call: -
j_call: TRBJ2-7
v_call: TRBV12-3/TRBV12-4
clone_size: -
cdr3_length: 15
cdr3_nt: TGTGCCAGCAGTTCCCCTGGGGGCAGGGTCTACGAGCAGTACTTC
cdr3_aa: CASSSPGGRVYEQYF

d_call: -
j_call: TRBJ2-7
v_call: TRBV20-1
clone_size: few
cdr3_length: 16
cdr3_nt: TGCAGTGCTAGAGACCTCCCTCCTAGCGCCCGCTACGAGCAGTACTTC
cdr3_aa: CSARDLPPSARYEQYF

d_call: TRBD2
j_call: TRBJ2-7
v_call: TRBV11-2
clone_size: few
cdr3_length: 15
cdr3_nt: TGTGCCAGCAGCCGACTAGCGGGGTCAACCTACGAGCAGTACTTC
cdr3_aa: CASSRLAGSTYEQYF

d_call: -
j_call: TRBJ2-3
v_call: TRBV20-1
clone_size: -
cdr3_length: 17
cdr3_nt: TGCAGTGCTAGAGCGGATAGGCTAGCGCATATCACAGATACGCAGTATTTT
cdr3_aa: CSARADRLAHITDTQYF

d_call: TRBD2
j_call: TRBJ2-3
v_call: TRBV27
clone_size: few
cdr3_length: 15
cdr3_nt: TGTGCCAGCAGTAGGGACTGGGGGGGTCCAGATACGCAGTATTTT
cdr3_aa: CASSRDWGGPDTQYF

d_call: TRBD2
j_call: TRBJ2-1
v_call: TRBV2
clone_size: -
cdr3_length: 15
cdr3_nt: TGTGCCGGTAGACTAGCGGGGGGCCCTTACAATGAGCAGTTCTTC
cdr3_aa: CAGRLAGGPYNEQFF

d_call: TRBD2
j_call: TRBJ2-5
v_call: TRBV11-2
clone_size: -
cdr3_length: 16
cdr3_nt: TGTGCCAGCAGCCCTCGGGGGACTAGCGGCCACAATGAGCAGTACTTC
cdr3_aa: CASSPRGTSGHNEQYF

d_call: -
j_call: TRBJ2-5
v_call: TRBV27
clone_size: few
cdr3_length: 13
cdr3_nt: TGTGCCAGCAGTTTACTATTCGGACAGCCAGGGTACTTC
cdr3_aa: CASSLLFGQPGYF

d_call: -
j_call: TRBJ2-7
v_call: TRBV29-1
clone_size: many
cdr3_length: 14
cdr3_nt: TGCAGCGTTGATAACAGGTCATTCCTCCACGAGCAGTACTTC
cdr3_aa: CSVDNRSFLHEQYF

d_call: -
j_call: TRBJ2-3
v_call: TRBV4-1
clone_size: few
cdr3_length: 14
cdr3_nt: TGCGCCAGCAGCCAAGATCCCTTCACAGATACGCAGTATTTT
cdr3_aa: CASSQDPFTDTQYF

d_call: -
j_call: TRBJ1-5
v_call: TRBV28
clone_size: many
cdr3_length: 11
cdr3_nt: TGTGCCAGCAGGCGCAATCAGCCCCAGCATTTT
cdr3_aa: CASRRNQPQHF

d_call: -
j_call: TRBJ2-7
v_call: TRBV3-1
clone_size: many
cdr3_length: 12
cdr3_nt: TGCGCCAGCAGCCAAGATCTCCACGAGCAGTACTTC
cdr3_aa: CASSQDLHEQYF

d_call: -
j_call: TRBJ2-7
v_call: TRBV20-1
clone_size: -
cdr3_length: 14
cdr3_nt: TGCAGTGCTAGGCCGGCGGGCCCCTCCTACGAGCAGTACTTC
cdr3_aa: CSARPAGPSYEQYF